What follows describes a single T cell receptor beta chain. Its antigen is unknown. The data were obtained in a study of shared clonotypes between healthy human individuals. About the study: Donors consisted of two women and a few men between 18 and 49. Study results and limitations: The low donor count limited represented genetic and exposure-history diversity. Several donors had about 5% of their naive CD4 clonotypes in common.

CDR3 size: 12 residues. Trimming cost V 8 bases and J 2 bases, with 9 bases left between them. The V gene's germline CDR1 is SNHLY and CDR2 FYNNEI. The assay was immunoSEQ multiplex PCR, and TCRdb's table has in-frame clones only and misses some. The data hold 2 million to 2.5 million clones, with 95% observed a single time. What was sequenced was naive CD4+ T cells sorted from blood. As to subset: CD45RA+ positively selected. The origin of this receptor is a man between 18 and 35 years old in good health. The chain has TRBV2 and TRBJ2-5; D is uncertain. The DNA for the CDR3 is TGTGCCAGCCGGGTATATCAAGAGACCCAGTACTTC. Translation: CASRVYQETQYF.